This TCR beta chain was obtained from a study of OX40 agonist ivuxolimab in advanced cancers. Overall study: Prior therapy, whether anti-PD-1, anti-PD-L1 or anti-CTLA-4, was allowed, and less than 45% had some. Partial responses occurred in three patients (one hepatocellular carcinoma, two cutaneous melanoma).

Assay used: immunoSEQ multiplex PCR; TCRdb lists only in-frame clones, some missing. The sample records just over 70,000 clones, around 84% being singletons. This clone was counted once. The CDR3 runs to 14 residues. Trimming stripped 3 bases from V and 1 base from J, with 4 bases between. The germline gives CDR1 MNHEY, CDR2 SMNVEV (reference sequence). The sequence came from an adult with an advanced solid tumor such as melanoma, head and neck, liver or kidney cancer. The rearrangement uses TRBV27 and TRBJ2-6, with no clear D. The sequences come from CD4+ or CD8+ T cells sorted from blood, collected in a trial of the OX40 agonist ivuxolimab. CDR3 region: CASSFGSGANVLTF. The CDR3 nucleotides are TGTGCCAGCAGTTTTGGATCTGGGGCCAACGTCCTGACTTTC.